This T cell receptor beta chain is from a study of CXCR3-negative and CXCR3-positive naive CD8 T cells. Study-wide findings and caveats: Post-cryopreservation CXCR3 expression was partly diminished, and the bulk of assays employed fresh PBMCs. Similar TRBV-TRBJ usage characterized naive CXCR3-negative and CXCR3-positive cells; memory cells differed.

CDR3 length: 12 residues. The germline gives CDR1 SGHRS, CDR2 YFSETQ. 5' RACE that incorporated UMI labels was used to prepare the TRB cDNA libraries. TCRdb reanalyzed the 5' RACE reads, giving one entry per CDR3 protein sequence and no DNA. The ten most abundant clones cover around 20% of a sample with 55,000 to 70,000 distinct CDR3 sequences. About this clonotype: What it recognizes is unknown.

The clonotype was recovered from a human donor in good health. Some clones in this sample may be carry-over from other donors' samples. V is TRBV5-1 and J is TRBJ1-2; TCRdb's D call, TRBD1, is unchecked because there is no DNA. The specimen was memory CD8+ T cells from blood. CDR3: CASSLVGDSFSF. Full variable domain (rest looked up from reference TRBV5-1 and TRBJ1-2): KAGVTQTPRYLIKTRGQQVTLSCSPISGHRSVSWYQQTPGQGLQFLFEYFSETQRNKGNFPGRFSGRQFSNSRSEMNVSTLELGDSALYLCASSLVGDSFSFGSGTRLTVV.